The 18 T cell receptor beta chains below come from one sample, sequenced in a study of T-cell memory formation after mild COVID-19. MiXCR, applied by TCRdb to the 5' RACE reads, yields one record per CDR3 protein. The sample shows a few hundred thousand distinct CDR3 sequences, more than 20% of them seen only once. The sequenced sample was PBMCs or a T cell subset sorted from them (not recorded which). These receptors originate from an adult woman who had mild COVID-19 (a few samples of this study predate the infection). Cell type and time point are not known.

V is TRBV5-5 and J is TRBJ2-7; D is undetermined. The CDR3 is made up of 15 amino acids. Deletions cut 0 bases from V and 3 bases from J, with 13 bases between. Germline CDR1 and CDR2: SGHKS and YYEKEE (reference sequence). The CDR3 DNA reads TGTGCCAGCAGCTTGGACAGAGCTGGCTTCTACGAGCAGTACTTC. Its protein product is CASSLDRAGFYEQYF.

The rearrangement uses TRBV7-6 and TRBJ2-2; no definite D call. The CDR3 has 13 amino acids. Germline V lookup: CDR1 SGHVS, CDR2 FNYEAQ. With 6 bases removed from V and 5 bases from J, the gap between germline ends came to 10 bases. In nucleotides, the CDR3 is TGTGCCAGCAGGGTCGACGGAACCGGGGAGCTGTTTTTT. It specifies CASRVDGTGELFF.

The table lists this clonotype with a few counts. The gene calls are TRBV11-1 and TRBJ2-3; D is ambiguous. Trimming left V 4 bases short and J 2 bases short, with 16 bases between. Germline V CDR1 and CDR2: SGHAT, FQDESV (reference sequence). The CDR3 contains 16 residues. In nucleotides, the CDR3 is TGTGCCAGCAGCTGGGAATCAAACTCCGACACAGATACGCAGTATTTT. This sequence encodes CASSWESNSDTDTQYF.

This clonotype was seen a handful of times. The chain uses TRBV20-1 and TRBJ2-3, with D possibly being TRBD1 (5 bases). The CDR3 extends over 15 amino acids. Per germline, CDR1 DFQATT and CDR2 SNEGSKA (reference sequence). V lost 4 bases to trimming and J lost 0 bases, with 14 bases between them. For the CDR3, the DNA is TGCAGTGCTACAAACAGGCGTGATAGCACAGATACGCAGTATTTT. Encoded protein: CSATNRRDSTDTQYF.

This rearrangement joins TRBV6-5 to TRBJ2-7, with 11 bases identical to TRBD2. The CDR3 extends over 13 amino acids. V was pared by 6 bases and J by 4 bases, with 2 bases of the junction left unmatched. Per germline, CDR1 MNHEY and CDR2 SVGAGI. The CDR3 nucleotides read TGTGCCAGCAGAGTAGCGGGAGGGTACGAGCAGTACTTC. Translated, it gives CASRVAGGYEQYF.

This clonotype turned up a few times. The chain couples TRBV6-5 to TRBJ1-2; 10 nucleotides align to TRBD1. The CDR3 is made up of 16 amino acids. Germline V gene sequence: CDR1 MNHEY, CDR2 SVGAGI. The V segment lost 3 bases and the J segment 2 bases; nucleotides outside the gene matches: 6. CDR3 DNA sequence: TGTGCCAGCAGTTATTCGGGGACAGGGGTGAACTATGGCTACACCTTC. This gives the protein CASSYSGTGVNYGYTF.

This clonotype showed up just a few times. The V call is TRBV7-9, the J call TRBJ2-1, with 10 bases aligning to TRBD2. This CDR3 contains 17 residues. Losses at the gene ends were 1 base for V and 2 bases for J; bases not matched to a gene: 5. Germline V gives CDR1 SEHNR, CDR2 FQNEAQ (reference sequence). The CDR3 reads CASSLVFTSGTYNEQFF. CDR3 in DNA: TGTGCCAGCAGCTTAGTATTTACTAGCGGGACCTACAATGAGCAGTTCTTC.

This sequence joins TRBV7-9 and TRBJ2-7; D uncertain. V lost 4 bases and J 2 bases, leaving 9 bases between the germline ends. The CDR3 contains 13 residues. Germline CDR1 SEHNR, CDR2 FQNEAQ (reference sequence). CDR3 region: CASSSRATYEQYF. The CDR3, as DNA: TGTGCCAGCAGCTCTAGGGCTACCTACGAGCAGTACTTC.

This chain joins TRBV20-1 and TRBJ2-5; 8 bases line up with TRBD2. The ends lost 3 bases at V and 4 bases at J; junction bases unmatched: 16. The V gene's germline CDR1 is DFQATT and CDR2 SNEGSKA (reference sequence). The CDR3 is made up of 17 amino acids. DNA of the CDR3: TGCAGTGCTAGTGGGTATGACGGGAGGGCTACTAGAGAGACCCAGTACTTC. Translated, it gives CSASGYDGRATRETQYF.

V and J are TRBV5-1 and TRBJ2-3; the D is unclear. The V end was cut by 1 base, the J end by 6 bases, with 9 bases between. There are 13 residues in the CDR3. Germline assignment: CDR1 SGHRS and CDR2 YFSETQ. The CDR3 sequence: CASSLHWVDTQYF. The CDR3 nucleotides read TGCGCCAGCAGCTTGCACTGGGTGGATACGCAGTATTTT.

This clonotype was seen more than once but under ten times. This chain links TRBV20-1 with TRBJ2-2; perhaps TRBD2 as D (6 bases). Looked up from germline, CDR1 is DFQATT and CDR2 is SNEGSKA (reference sequence). This CDR3 has 15 residues. Trimming took 4 bases from V and 4 from J, leaving 16 bases between them. CDR3 sequence (DNA): TGCAGTGCTAAGGCCGGAGGGTTCGTCACCGGGGAGCTGTTTTTT. Its protein is CSAKAGGFVTGELFF.

The chain joins TRBV6-2 or TRBV6-3 to TRBJ1-2; 10 bases fit TRBD1. The CDR3 covers 14 residues. V gave up 7 bases and J gave up 3 bases; unmatched junction bases: 5. Germline V gene data show CDR1 as MNHEY and CDR2 as SVGEGT. The CDR3 protein is CASNTGQGYYGYTF. The CDR3 DNA follows: TGTGCCAGCAACACGGGACAGGGGTACTATGGCTACACCTTC.

This chain links TRBV5-1 with TRBJ2-5; D remains unclear. V was pared by 4 bases and J by 2 bases, with 9 bases between. Per germline, CDR1 SGHRS and CDR2 YFSETQ. The CDR3 sequence is 13 residues long. CDR3 nucleotides: TGCGCCAGCAGCCTTGACATTCAAGAGACCCAGTACTTC. Its protein is CASSLDIQETQYF.

J is TRBJ2-7 and V is TRBV20-1; D not resolved. The CDR3 extends over 13 amino acids. In germline, CDR1 is DFQATT, CDR2 SNEGSKA (reference sequence). Deletions cut 1 base from V and 3 bases from J, with 10 bases between. CDR3 bases: TGCAGTGCTAGAGTGGATCTGTGCTACGAGCAGTACTTC. Its protein is CSARVDLCYEQYF.

This clonotype was detected a few times. The chain couples TRBV5-1 to TRBJ1-4; 11 bases agree with TRBD1. From germline, CDR1 is SGHRS and CDR2 YFSETQ. V was pared by 4 bases and J by 8 bases, with 7 bases of the junction left unmatched. The CDR3 extends over 15 amino acids. The CDR3 region is CASSTGTGGGEKLFF. CDR3 DNA sequence: TGCGCCAGCAGCACCGGGACAGGGGGTGGCGAAAAACTGTTTTTT.

This clonotype was seen more than once but under ten times. The chain has TRBV29-1 and TRBJ2-1; 12 bases match TRBD2. CDR1 is SQVTM and CDR2 is ANQGSEA in the germline V gene. The CDR3 runs 17 residues. The ends lost 8 bases at V and 7 bases at J; junction bases unmatched: 18. CDR3 in amino acids: CSFSKDPSGRAKNEQFF. As DNA, the CDR3 is TGCAGCTTTTCTAAGGACCCTAGCGGGAGGGCCAAGAATGAGCAGTTCTTC.

The chain couples TRBV7-2 to TRBJ1-3, with 8 bases identical to TRBD1. With 4 bases clipped from V and 4 bases from J, the junction kept 6 bases outside the gene matches. The germline CDR1 and CDR2 sequences are SGHTA and FQGNSA. The CDR3 runs 15 residues. The CDR3 DNA sequence: TGTGCCAGCAGCTCCACAGGGGGAGCCGGAAACACCATATATTTT. Its translation: CASSSTGGAGNTIYF.

The J gene is TRBJ1-6, the V gene TRBV20-1; 7 bases match TRBD1. Trimming removed 6 bases from V and 3 bases from J; junction bases left unmatched: 11. In germline, CDR1 is DFQATT, CDR2 SNEGSKA (reference sequence). This CDR3 has 16 amino acids. CDR3 region: CSAGGTARGYNSPLHF. The CDR3, as DNA: TGCAGTGCCGGAGGGACAGCGAGGGGCTATAATTCACCCCTCCACTTT.